The subject of this entry is one T cell receptor (beta chain). This record belongs to a study of cytomegalovirus exposure and HLA in healthy donors. Use of 60 Vbeta and 13 Jbeta primers characterized the PCR. Sequencing was performed with immunoSEQ multiplex PCR; in TCRdb, only in-frame clones are kept and a portion is missing. The top ten hold about 9% of the sample, which has about 120,000 clones, roughly 65% seen once. This CDR3 region has 15 residues. Germline CDR1 MNHNS, CDR2 SASEGT. Trimming left V 3 bases short and J 3 bases short, with 14 bases between. This chain links TRBV6-1 with TRBJ1-2, with a tentative D call TRBD1 (5 bases). The sequence derives from a middle-aged man in good health and CMV-seropositive. The material sequenced was PBMCs. CDR3: CASSDIWGRDYGYTF. In DNA form, the CDR3 reads TGTGCCAGCAGTGATATATGGGGCAGGGACTATGGCTACACCTTC.